The entry below describes one T cell receptor (beta chain). Its antigen is still unknown. Amplification used 60 Vbeta primers and 13 Jbeta primers. Profiled with immunoSEQ multiplex PCR; TCRdb holds only in-frame clones, not every one. The data contain about 150,000 clones, about 61% of them singletons. The data stem from a study of cytomegalovirus exposure and HLA in healthy donors. Study-wide findings and caveats: Most CMV-associated TCR beta chains were later found to appear HLA-restricted. Analysis was performed later, and it showed HLA-associated TCR beta chains to be more clonally expanded than equally common others.

With 6 bases removed from V and 3 bases from J, the gap between germline ends came to 15 bases. Germline V lookup: CDR1 SNHLY, CDR2 FYNNEI. The CDR3 covers 14 residues. Sample: PBMCs. The rearrangement uses TRBV2 and TRBJ2-7; tentatively, D is TRBD1 (6 bases). This sequence originates from a woman aged 40 to 50 in good health and CMV-seronegative. CDR3 nucleotide sequence: TGTGCCAGCAGGGACCGACAGACAGGCTACGAGCAGTACTTC. Residues: CASRDRQTGYEQYF.